The 14 T cell receptor beta chains in this list originate from one sample, sequenced in a study of blood T cells in healthy people across ages. It was with a sample-barcoded 5' primer and a J-beta primer mix that a second PCR of roughly 7 to 12 cycles was run. TCRdb recomputed calls from the 5' RACE reads with MiXCR, one row per CDR3 protein. The table lists roughly 1.6 million distinct CDR3 sequences, about 35% of them singletons. Sequenced input: blood. Every receptor here comes from a woman aged 25 to 39 in good health.

The V gene is TRBV11-1, the J gene TRBJ2-2, with 8 bases fitting TRBD1. This CDR3 has 14 residues. Per germline, CDR1 SGHAT and CDR2 FQDESV (reference sequence). The trim removed 5 bases at V and 6 bases at J, leaving 5 bases unmatched. The CDR3 region has the DNA TGTGCCAGCAGCCCTACGACAGGGGCCGGGGAGCTGTTTTTT. Translated: CASSPTTGAGELFF.

The chain carries TRBV29-1 and TRBJ2-1, with 12 nucleotides matching TRBD2. This CDR3 has 13 residues. V shed 5 bases and J 10 bases; nucleotides not matched to a gene: 6. Germline assignment: CDR1 SQVTM and CDR2 ANQGSEA. The chain's CDR3 is CSVRLAGGDEQFF. The DNA of the CDR3 is TGCAGCGTTCGCCTAGCGGGGGGGGACGAGCAGTTCTTC.

The table lists this clonotype with a few counts. The chain links TRBV28 to TRBJ1-5, with D possibly matching TRBD1 (5 bases). Germline CDR1 is MDHEN and CDR2 is SYDVKM. This CDR3 spans 13 amino acids. V dropped 6 bases and J dropped 5 bases, with 11 bases sitting between them. CDR3 protein: CASSPGTDQPQHF. As DNA, the CDR3 is TGTGCCAGCAGCCCAGGGACGGATCAGCCCCAGCATTTT. The whole variable domain, filled in from reference TRBV28 and TRBJ1-5, reads DVKVTQSSRYLVKRTGEKVFLECVQDMDHENMFWYRQDPGLGLRLIYFSYDVKMKEKGDIPEGYSVSREKKERFSLILESASTNQTSMYLCASSPGTDQPQHFGDGTRLSIL.

The sample holds a few counts of this clonotype. The gene calls are TRBV4-1 and TRBJ2-5; TRBD1 or TRBD2 may be the D gene (6 bases each). Germline loops: CDR1 MGHRA, CDR2 YSYEKL. The ends were cut back, 4 bases at V and 4 bases at J, with 19 bases in the middle. This CDR3 spans 16 amino acids. In DNA form, the CDR3 reads TGCGCCAGCAGCCCCGAGAGGACAGTGGGGGGAGAGACCCAGTACTTC. Protein: CASSPERTVGGETQYF.

This clonotype was seen a few times. V and J are TRBV5-1 and TRBJ1-2, with D maybe TRBD1 (5 bases). V gave up 2 bases and J gave up 6 bases, with 14 bases separating them. Germline V gene lookup returns CDR1 SGHRS and CDR2 YFSETQ. The CDR3 totals 14 residues. CDR3 region: CASSLERGSDGYTF. The CDR3 DNA follows: TGCGCCAGCAGCTTAGAGAGGGGAAGTGATGGCTACACCTTC.

Remarks on this clonotype: One junction end disagrees with the germline gene, perhaps due to a read error. This chain links TRBV27 with TRBJ2-1, with TRBD1 as a possible D gene (5 bases). The V gene's germline CDR1 is MNHEY and CDR2 SMNVEV (reference sequence). The CDR3 sequence is 16 residues long. CDR3: CASSLTSGFSHNEQFF. In nucleotides, the CDR3 is TGTGCCAGCAGTTTGACTTCAGGGTTCTCCCACAATGAGCAGTTCTTC.

J is TRBJ1-5 and V is TRBV3-1; the D gene is possibly TRBD1 (5 bases). The V gene lost 1 base and the J gene lost 5 bases, with 15 bases spanning the gap. Germline loops: CDR1 LGHDT, CDR2 YNNKEL (reference sequence). There are 16 residues in the CDR3. The CDR3 is CASSQAGRGSYQPQHF. The CDR3 DNA reads as TGTGCCAGCAGCCAAGCTGGTAGGGGTAGTTATCAGCCCCAGCATTTT.

There are a few counts of this clonotype. The chain links TRBV15 to TRBJ1-4; D is uncertain. With 3 bases removed from V and 9 bases from J, the gap between germline ends came to 11 bases. The CDR3 contains 13 residues. CDR1 and CDR2 from the germline V gene are LNHNV and YYDKDF (reference sequence). CDR3 sequence (DNA): TGTGCCACCAGCAGCCCCCAACTAAAAAAACTGTTTTTT. It encodes CATSSPQLKKLFF.

The chain has TRBV6-5 and TRBJ1-1; no reliable D call. Trimming left V 8 bases short and J 3 bases short, with 10 bases between. Germline CDR1 and CDR2: MNHEY and SVGAGI. The CDR3 is 12 amino acids. Here the CDR3 reads CASGERYTEAFF. The CDR3 nucleotides are TGTGCCAGCGGGGAAAGGTACACTGAAGCTTTCTTT.

This clonotype has just one count. The chain has TRBV20-1 and TRBJ2-5; tentative D call: TRBD2 (6 bases). V was cut by 0 bases and J by 10 bases, with 21 bases left in between. Germline lookup yields CDR1 DFQATT and CDR2 SNEGSKA (reference sequence). The CDR3 consists of 15 residues. The CDR3 reads CSARDSGGARGDQYF. The CDR3 nucleotides are TGCAGTGCTAGAGATAGCGGAGGGGCTCGGGGCGACCAGTACTTC.

A word on this clonotype: The junction and the germline gene differ at one end; a read error may be behind it. The genes are TRBV11-2 and TRBJ2-5, with 7 bases identical to TRBD2. Germline V CDR1 and CDR2: SGHAT, FQNNGV. The CDR3 consists of 14 residues. The CDR3 spells CASSLASGQKTQYF. The DNA for the CDR3 is TGTGCCAGCAGCTTAGCTAGCGGCCAAAAGACCCAGTACTTC.

The chain combines TRBV28 with TRBJ2-7; weak D call: TRBD1 (6 bases). V lost 8 bases to trimming and J lost 0 bases, with 11 bases between them. CDR1 and CDR2 from the germline V gene are MDHEN and SYDVKM. The CDR3 runs to 13 residues. DNA for the CDR3: TGTGCCAGCCTTAGGGGGAGCTCCTACGAGCAGTACTTC. Translating gives CASLRGSSYEQYF.

This chain connects TRBV18 to TRBJ1-1, with D hard to call. CDR3 length: 13 residues. The V gene lost 5 bases and the J gene lost 1 base, with 8 bases spanning the gap. Germline loops: CDR1 KGHSH, CDR2 LQKENI. CDR3 protein: CASSDVENTEAFF. CDR3 coding DNA: TGTGCCAGCTCAGATGTTGAGAACACTGAAGCTTTCTTT.

As regards this clonotype: Germline and junction disagree at one end, which may indicate a read error. This rearrangement joins TRBV7-9 to TRBJ2-1; no reliable D call. In germline, CDR1 is SEHNR, CDR2 FQNEAQ (reference sequence). The CDR3 has 14 residues. In DNA, the CDR3 is TGTGCCAGCACCTTAACCAACTCCGACAATGAGCAGTTCTTC. This sequence encodes CASTLTNSDNEQFF.